The sequence of this T cell receptor beta chain was determined in a study of cytomegalovirus exposure and HLA in healthy donors. Overall study context: Previous work identified 100 million or so unique TCR beta sequences from around 170 million T cells. Study-wide points: TCR beta V- and J-gene trimming was later associated with a missense DCLRE1C variant. TCR beta sequences numbering 15,000 to 20,000 were associated with HLA alleles at 0.05 false discovery rate in a later analysis. A likely sequencing artifact accounted for one observed cluster of highly shared sequence variants.

Vbeta (60) and Jbeta (13) primers were used in the PCR. The data were produced by immunoSEQ multiplex PCR, yet TCRdb's version contains in-frame clones alone and is incomplete. This table holds 150,000 to 250,000 clones, around 74% found once. As regards this clone: As yet, its antigen is unknown.

Sequencing input: PBMCs. The source of this sequence is a girl aged 10 to 17 in good health and CMV-seropositive.

The CDR3: CASSLGGGTNEKLFF. In DNA, the CDR3 is TGTGCCAGCAGCTTAGGGGGAGGCACTAATGAAAAACTGTTTTTT. The genes are TRBV7-2 and TRBJ1-4; unclear D gene. The germline V and J ends were trimmed by 1 base and 2 bases, with 8 bases remaining between them. Germline V gene lookup returns CDR1 SGHTA and CDR2 FQGNSA. The CDR3 consists of 15 residues.